The sequence of this TCR beta chain was determined in a study of cytomegalovirus exposure and HLA in healthy donors. Across the whole study: A subsequent analysis reported that the 120 or so validation repertoires were produced on the same platform that had also been used for the approximately 700 first-cohort repertoires.

Trimming shortened V by 6 bases and J by 5 bases, and 19 bases separated the two germline ends. In germline, CDR1 is SGHAT, CDR2 FQNNGV. The CDR3 length is 15 residues. About this clone: Antigen: not known.

Study-wide results and caveats: According to a subsequent analysis, TCR clusters from the first cohort were inclined to appear together in the 100 to 150 validation repertoires.

Libraries were prepared by immunoSEQ multiplex PCR; TCRdb keeps only in-frame clonotypes and omits some of them. The sample includes roughly 65,000 clones, around 93% of them seen just once. J is TRBJ2-5 and V is TRBV11-2; D possibly corresponds to TRBD2 (6 bases). This TCR was recovered from a young man in good health and CMV-seronegative. The specimen sequenced was PBMCs. Here the CDR3 DNA reads TGTGCCAGCAGGTCTAGCGCTCAGGCCTGGGAGACCCAGTACTTC. Translation gives CASRSSAQAWETQYF.